This section outlines one TCR beta chain sequence together with its context. The source of the sample is a study of T cells in Graves' hyperthyroidism and ophthalmopathy. The length of the CDR3 is 17 residues. Looked up from germline, CDR1 is SGHRS and CDR2 is YFSETQ. Unmatched junction bases numbered 9, after V lost 2 bases and J lost 4 bases. TCR beta CDR3 regions were amplified from RNA. With the HTBI primer set, the TCR CDR3 went through a first round of RT-PCR. Each CDR3 protein is one row after TCRdb ran MiXCR on the multiplex PCR reads. The sample comprises about 740,000 distinct CDR3 sequences, 12% to 15% of which are singletons, and about 10% rests with the top ten.

V usage is TRBV5-1 and J usage is TRBJ2-3, with 11 bases identical to TRBD2. This receptor was taken from a woman aged 18-30 years with Graves' hyperthyroidism. The specimen was blood. In DNA, the CDR3 is TGCGCCAGCAGCTTAATCCTTAGCGGGAGGGGCGCAGATACGCAGTATTTT. Its translation is CASSLILSGRGADTQYF. Combining the CDR3 with reference TRBV5-1 and TRBJ2-3 gives the whole variable domain KAGVTQTPRYLIKTRGQQVTLSCSPISGHRSVSWYQQTPGQGLQFLFEYFSETQRNKGNFPGRFSGRQFSNSRSEMNVSTLELGDSALYLCASSLILSGRGADTQYFGPGTRLTVL.